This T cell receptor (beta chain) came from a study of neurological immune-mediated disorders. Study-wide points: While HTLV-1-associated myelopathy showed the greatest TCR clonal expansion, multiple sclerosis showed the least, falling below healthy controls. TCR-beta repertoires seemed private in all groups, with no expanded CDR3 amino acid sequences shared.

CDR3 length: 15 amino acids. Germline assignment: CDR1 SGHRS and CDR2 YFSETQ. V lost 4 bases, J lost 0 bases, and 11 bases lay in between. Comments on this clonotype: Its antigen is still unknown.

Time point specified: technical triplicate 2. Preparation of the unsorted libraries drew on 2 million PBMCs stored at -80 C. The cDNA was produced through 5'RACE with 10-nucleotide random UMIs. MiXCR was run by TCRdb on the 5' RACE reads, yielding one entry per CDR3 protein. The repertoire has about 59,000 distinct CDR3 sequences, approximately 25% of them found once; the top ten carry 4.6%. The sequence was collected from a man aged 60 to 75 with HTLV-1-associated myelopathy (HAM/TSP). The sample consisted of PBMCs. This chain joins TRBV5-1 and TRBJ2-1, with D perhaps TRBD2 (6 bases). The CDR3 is CASSRAGGSYNEQFF. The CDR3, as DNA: TGCGCCAGCAGCCGCGCCGGGGGCTCCTACAATGAGCAGTTCTTC.